This T cell receptor (beta chain) was sequenced for a study of shared clonotypes between healthy human individuals. The method was immunoSEQ multiplex PCR; TCRdb's version includes in-frame clones alone and lacks a portion of them. The sample holds over 850,000 clones; roughly 74% are singletons and the top ten take 0.4% to 0.55%. Germline loops: CDR1 SGHKS, CDR2 YYEKEE (reference sequence). Trimming took off 0 bases at V and 3 bases at J, with 10 bases between the two ends. This CDR3 is built from 14 residues. The sample comprised memory CD4+ T cells from PBMCs. Documented subset: CD45RA-negative fraction. The TCR comes from a young man in good health. Some clones in this sample may be carry-over from other donors' samples. The chain joins TRBV5-5 to TRBJ2-7; no clear D gene. The CDR3 DNA sequence: TGTGCCAGCAGCTTGGGATTTGGGGTCTACGAGCAGTACTTC. It specifies CASSLGFGVYEQYF.